This is a list of T cell receptor beta chains from one sample in a study of blood T cell repertoires in COVID-19. The table came from immunoSEQ multiplex PCR; TCRdb's copy has only in-frame clones and leaves some out. The sample shows roughly 350,000 clones, around 87% of them seen only once. Sequenced material: peripheral blood. Receptors originate from a woman aged 25 to 39 with COVID-19, enrolled during active disease. Each CDR3 is given without its conserved first and last residue.

v_gene	j_gene	CDR3aa
TRBV5-4	TRBJ2-6	ASSLAGQGFSGANVLT
TRBV14	TRBJ1-2	ASSQRGGLNYGYT
TRBV18	TRBJ2-7	ASSLLAAGGDEQY
TRBV7-8	TRBJ2-3	ASSSGLAGATDTQY
TRBV10-1	TRBJ1-6	ASSENQGGSPLH
TRBV29-1	TRBJ1-2	SVGGDGYT
TRBV24-1	TRBJ2-1	ATSDLQARGNEQF
TRBV2	TRBJ2-7	ASTPGASGTYEQY
TRBV29-1	TRBJ2-1	SVEDLGFSSYNEQF
TRBV10-3	TRBJ2-5	AISPGTSIQETQY
TRBV6-5	TRBJ1-1	ASSPTSDTEAF
TRBV9	TRBJ1-4	ASSRGQGTEKLF
TRBV27	TRBJ2-7	ASSSGQESSYEQY
TRBV9	TRBJ2-3	ASSGVGGTDTQY
TRBV29-1	TRBJ2-5	SCDDGGWY
TRBV5-5	TRBJ1-1	ASSLDRNTEAF
TRBV7-2	TRBJ1-3	ASSRGTGVIAGNTIY
TRBV4-2	TRBJ2-7	ASSQEAGGADEQY
TRBV5-4	TRBJ2-7	ASSTGLAVPYEQY
TRBV3-1/TRBV3-2	TRBJ2-5	ASSQDGRAVETQY
TRBV6-5	TRBJ1-6	ASSYSDSPLH
TRBV4-1	TRBJ2-7	ASSQDRGTYEQY